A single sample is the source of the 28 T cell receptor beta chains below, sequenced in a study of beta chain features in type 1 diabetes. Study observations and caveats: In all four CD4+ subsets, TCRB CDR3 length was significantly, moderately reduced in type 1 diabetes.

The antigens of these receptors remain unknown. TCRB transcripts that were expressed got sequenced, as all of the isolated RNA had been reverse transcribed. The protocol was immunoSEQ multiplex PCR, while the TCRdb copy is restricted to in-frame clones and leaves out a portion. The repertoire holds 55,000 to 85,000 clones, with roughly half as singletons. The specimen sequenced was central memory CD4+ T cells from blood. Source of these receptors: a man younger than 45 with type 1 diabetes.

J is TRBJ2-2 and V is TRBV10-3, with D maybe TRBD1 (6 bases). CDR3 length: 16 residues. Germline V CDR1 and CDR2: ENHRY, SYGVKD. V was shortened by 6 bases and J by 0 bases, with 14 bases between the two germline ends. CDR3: CAIRIGTPSNTGELFF. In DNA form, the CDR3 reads TGTGCCATCAGGATAGGGACACCTTCGAACACCGGGGAGCTGTTTTTT.

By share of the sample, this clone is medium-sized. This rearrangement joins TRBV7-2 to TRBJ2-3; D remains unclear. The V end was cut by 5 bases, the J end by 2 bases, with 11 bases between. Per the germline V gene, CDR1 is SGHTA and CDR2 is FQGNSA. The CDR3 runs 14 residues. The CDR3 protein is CASSPQRDTDTQYF. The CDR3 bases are TGTGCCAGCAGCCCGCAGCGTGACACAGATACGCAGTATTTT. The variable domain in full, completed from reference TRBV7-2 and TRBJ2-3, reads GAGVSQSPSNKVTEKGKDVELRCDPISGHTALYWYRQSLGQGLEFLIYFQGNSAPDKSGLPSDRFSAERTGGSVSTLTIQRTQQEDSAVYLCASSPQRDTDTQYFGPGTRLTVL.

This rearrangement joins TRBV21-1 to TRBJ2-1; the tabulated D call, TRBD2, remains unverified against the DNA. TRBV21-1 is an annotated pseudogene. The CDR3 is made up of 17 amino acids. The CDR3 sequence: CASSKGASGVSYNEQFF. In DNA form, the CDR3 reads TGTGCCAGCAGCAAAGGGGCTAGCGGGGTGTCCTACAATGAGCAGTTCTTC.

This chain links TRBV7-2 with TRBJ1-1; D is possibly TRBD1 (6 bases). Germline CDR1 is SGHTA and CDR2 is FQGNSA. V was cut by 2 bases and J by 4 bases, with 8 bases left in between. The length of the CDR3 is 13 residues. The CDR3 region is CASSLRTATEAFF. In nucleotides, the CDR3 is TGTGCCAGCAGCTTACGGACAGCCACTGAAGCTTTCTTT.

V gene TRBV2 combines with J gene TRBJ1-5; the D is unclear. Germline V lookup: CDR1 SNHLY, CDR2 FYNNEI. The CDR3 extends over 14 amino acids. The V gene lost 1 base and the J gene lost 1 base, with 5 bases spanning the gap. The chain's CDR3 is CASSEGLSNQPQHF. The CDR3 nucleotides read TGTGCCAGCAGTGAAGGTCTAAGCAATCAGCCCCAGCATTTT.

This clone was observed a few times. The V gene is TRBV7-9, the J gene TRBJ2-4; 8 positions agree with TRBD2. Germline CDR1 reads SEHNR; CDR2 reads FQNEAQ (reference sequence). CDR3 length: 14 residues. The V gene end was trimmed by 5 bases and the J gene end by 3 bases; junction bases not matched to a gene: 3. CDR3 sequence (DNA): TGTGCCAGCAGCCCGGGACTAGGCAAAAACATTCAGTACTTC. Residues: CASSPGLGKNIQYF.

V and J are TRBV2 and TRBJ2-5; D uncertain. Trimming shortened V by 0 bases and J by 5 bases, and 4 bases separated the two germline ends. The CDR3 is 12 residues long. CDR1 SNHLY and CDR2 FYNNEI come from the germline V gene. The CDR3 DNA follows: TGTGCCAGCAGTGAAGCTTCGGAGACCCAGTACTTC. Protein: CASSEASETQYF. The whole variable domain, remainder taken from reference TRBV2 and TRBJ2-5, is EPEVTQTPSHQVTQMGQEVILRCVPISNHLYFYWYRQILGQKVEFLVSFYNNEISEKSEIFDDQFSVERPDGSNFTLKIRSTKLEDSAMYFCASSEASETQYFGPGTRLLVL.

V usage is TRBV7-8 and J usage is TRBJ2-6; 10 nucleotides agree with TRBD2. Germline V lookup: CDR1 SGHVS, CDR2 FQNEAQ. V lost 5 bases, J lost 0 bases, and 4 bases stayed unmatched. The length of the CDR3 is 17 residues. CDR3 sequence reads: CASSISGRSSGANVLTF. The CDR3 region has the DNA TGTGCCAGCAGCATTAGCGGGAGGAGCTCTGGGGCCAACGTCCTGACTTTC. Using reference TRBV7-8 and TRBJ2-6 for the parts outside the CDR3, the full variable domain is GAGVSQSPRYKVAKRGQDVALRCDPISGHVSLFWYQQALGQGPEFLTYFQNEAQLDKSGLPSDRFFAERPEGSVSTLKIQRTQQEDSAVYLCASSISGRSSGANVLTFGAGSRLTVL.

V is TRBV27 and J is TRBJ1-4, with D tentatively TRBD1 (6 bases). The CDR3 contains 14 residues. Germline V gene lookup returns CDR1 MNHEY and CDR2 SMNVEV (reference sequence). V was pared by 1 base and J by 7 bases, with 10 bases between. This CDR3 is CASSLFRGSEKLFF. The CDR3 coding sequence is TGTGCCAGCAGTTTATTCAGGGGATCTGAAAAACTGTTTTTT.

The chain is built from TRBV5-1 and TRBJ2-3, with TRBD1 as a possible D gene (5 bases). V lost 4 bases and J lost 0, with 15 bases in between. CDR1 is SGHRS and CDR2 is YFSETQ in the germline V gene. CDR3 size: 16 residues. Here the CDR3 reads CASSPVASGSTDTQYF. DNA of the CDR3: TGCGCCAGCAGCCCCGTTGCGTCAGGGAGCACAGATACGCAGTATTTT.

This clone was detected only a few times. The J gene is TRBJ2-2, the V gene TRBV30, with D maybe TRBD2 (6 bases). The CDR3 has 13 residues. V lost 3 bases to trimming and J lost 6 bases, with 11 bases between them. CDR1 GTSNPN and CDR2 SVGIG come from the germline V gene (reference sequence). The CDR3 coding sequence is TGTGCCTGGAGGGGAGGACAAGCCGGGGAGCTGTTTTTT. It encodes CAWRGGQAGELFF.

DNA of the CDR3: TGTGCCAGCAGCTCGGGACTAGCGGGAGGGCCCGACGGGGAGCTGTTTTTT. As protein: CASSSGLAGGPDGELFF. J is TRBJ2-2 and V is TRBV7-7, with 16 bases matching TRBD2. The CDR3 contains 17 residues. Germline values: CDR1 SSHAT, CDR2 FNYEAQ (reference sequence). V dropped 4 bases and J dropped 7; count of bases not matched to a gene: 6.

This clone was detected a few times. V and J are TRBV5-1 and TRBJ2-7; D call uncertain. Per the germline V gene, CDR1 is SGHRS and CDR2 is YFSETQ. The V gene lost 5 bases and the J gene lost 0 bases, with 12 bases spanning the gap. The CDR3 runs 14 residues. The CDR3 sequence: CASRVWYTSYEQYF. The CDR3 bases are TGCGCCAGCAGGGTGTGGTACACCTCCTACGAGCAGTACTTC.

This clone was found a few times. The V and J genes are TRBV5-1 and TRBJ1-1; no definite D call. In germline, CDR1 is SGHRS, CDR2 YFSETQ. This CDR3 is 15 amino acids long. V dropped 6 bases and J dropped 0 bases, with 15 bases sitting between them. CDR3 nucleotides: TGCGCCAGCATGGGAGGCGATGCCATGAACACTGAAGCTTTCTTT. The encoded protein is CASMGGDAMNTEAFF.

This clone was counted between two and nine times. DNA for the CDR3: TGTGCCAGTAGGTACCCCACGGGACAGGGGACTGATGAGCAGTTCTTC. It codes for CASRYPTGQGTDEQFF. The J gene is TRBJ2-1, the V gene TRBV19; 10 bases are a match to TRBD1. V shed 6 bases, J shed 8 bases, and the junction held 13 bases outside the gene matches. Germline CDR1 and CDR2: LNHDA and SQIVND (reference sequence). The CDR3 extends over 16 amino acids.

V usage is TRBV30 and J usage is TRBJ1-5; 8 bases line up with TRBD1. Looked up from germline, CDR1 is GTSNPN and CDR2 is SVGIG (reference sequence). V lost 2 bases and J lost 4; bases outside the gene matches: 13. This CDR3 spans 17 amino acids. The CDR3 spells CAWSHPPQGGRNQPQHF. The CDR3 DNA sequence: TGTGCCTGGAGTCATCCTCCACAGGGGGGACGGAATCAGCCCCAGCATTTT.

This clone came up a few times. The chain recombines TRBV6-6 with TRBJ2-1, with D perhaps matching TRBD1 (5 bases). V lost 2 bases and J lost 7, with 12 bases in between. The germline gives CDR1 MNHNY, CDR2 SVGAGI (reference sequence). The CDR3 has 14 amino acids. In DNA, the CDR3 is TGTGCCAGCAGTTACCGGCGCAGGGTAAATGAGCAGTTCTTC. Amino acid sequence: CASSYRRRVNEQFF.

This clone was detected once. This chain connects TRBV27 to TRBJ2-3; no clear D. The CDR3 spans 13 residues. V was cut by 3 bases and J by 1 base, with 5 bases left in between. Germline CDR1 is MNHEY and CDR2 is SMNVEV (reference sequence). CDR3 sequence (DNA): TGTGCCAGCAGTTTCCAGGGCACAGATACGCAGTATTTT. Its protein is CASSFQGTDTQYF.

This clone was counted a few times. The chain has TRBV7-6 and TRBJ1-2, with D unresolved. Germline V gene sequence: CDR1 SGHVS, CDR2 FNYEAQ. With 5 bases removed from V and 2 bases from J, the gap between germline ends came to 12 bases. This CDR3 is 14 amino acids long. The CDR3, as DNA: TGTGCCAGCAGCCCCGGCGGAGGCAACTATGGCTACACCTTC. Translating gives CASSPGGGNYGYTF.

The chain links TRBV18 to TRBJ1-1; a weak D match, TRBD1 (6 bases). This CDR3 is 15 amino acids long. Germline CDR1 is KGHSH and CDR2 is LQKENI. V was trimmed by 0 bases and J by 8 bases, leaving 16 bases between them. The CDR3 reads CASSPPPRDGGEAFF. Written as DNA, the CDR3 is TGTGCCAGCTCACCACCCCCAAGGGATGGGGGCGAAGCTTTCTTT.

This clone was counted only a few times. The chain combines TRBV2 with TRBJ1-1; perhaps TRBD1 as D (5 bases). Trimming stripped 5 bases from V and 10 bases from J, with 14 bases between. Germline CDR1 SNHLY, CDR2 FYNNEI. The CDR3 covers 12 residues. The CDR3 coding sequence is TGTGCCAGCAGTATCCAGGGAGGGATAGCTTTCTTT. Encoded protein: CASSIQGGIAFF.

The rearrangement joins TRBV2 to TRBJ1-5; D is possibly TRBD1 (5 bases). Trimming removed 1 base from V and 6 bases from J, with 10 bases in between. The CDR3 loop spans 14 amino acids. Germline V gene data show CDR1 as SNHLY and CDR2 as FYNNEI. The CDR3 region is CASSEVQGGQPQHF. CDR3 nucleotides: TGTGCCAGCAGTGAAGTCCAGGGCGGTCAGCCCCAGCATTTT.

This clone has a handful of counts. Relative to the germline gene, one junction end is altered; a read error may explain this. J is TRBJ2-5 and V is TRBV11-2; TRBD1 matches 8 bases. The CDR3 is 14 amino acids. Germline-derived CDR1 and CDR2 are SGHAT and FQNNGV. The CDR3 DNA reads TGTGCCAGCAGCGTAGACTACAGGGGGGAGACCCAGTACTTC. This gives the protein CASSVDYRGETQYF.

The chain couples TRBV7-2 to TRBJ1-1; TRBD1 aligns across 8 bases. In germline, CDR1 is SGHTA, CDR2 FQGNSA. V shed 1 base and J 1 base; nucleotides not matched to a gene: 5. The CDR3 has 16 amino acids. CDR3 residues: CASSLGTGKSNTEAFF. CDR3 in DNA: TGTGCCAGCAGCTTAGGGACAGGGAAGTCGAACACTGAAGCTTTCTTT.

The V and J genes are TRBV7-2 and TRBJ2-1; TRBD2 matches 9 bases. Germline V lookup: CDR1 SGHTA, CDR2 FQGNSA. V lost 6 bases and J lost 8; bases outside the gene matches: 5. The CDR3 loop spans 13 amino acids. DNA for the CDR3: TGTGCCAGCAGGACAAGACTAGCGGATGAGCAGTTCTTC. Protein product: CASRTRLADEQFF.

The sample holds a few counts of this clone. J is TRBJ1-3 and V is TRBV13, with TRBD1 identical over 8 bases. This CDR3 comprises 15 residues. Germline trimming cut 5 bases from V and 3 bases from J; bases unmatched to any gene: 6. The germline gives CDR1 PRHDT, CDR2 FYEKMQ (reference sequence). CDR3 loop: CASSAGGASGNTIYF. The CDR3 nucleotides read TGTGCCAGCAGCGCAGGGGGCGCGAGTGGAAACACCATATATTTT.

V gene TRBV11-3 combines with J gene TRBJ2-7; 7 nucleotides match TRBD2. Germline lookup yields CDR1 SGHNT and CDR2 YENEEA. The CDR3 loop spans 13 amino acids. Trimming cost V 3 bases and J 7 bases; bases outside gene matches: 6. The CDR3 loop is CASSFVQGGEQYF. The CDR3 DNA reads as TGTGCCAGCAGCTTTGTCCAGGGAGGGGAGCAGTACTTC.

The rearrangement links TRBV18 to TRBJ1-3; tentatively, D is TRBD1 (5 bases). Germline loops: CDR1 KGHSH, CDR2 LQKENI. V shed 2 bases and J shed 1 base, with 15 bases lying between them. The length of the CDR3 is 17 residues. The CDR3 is CASSPDIPGQSGNTIYF. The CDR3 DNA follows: TGTGCCAGCTCACCAGATATCCCAGGGCAGTCTGGAAACACCATATATTTT.